This TCR beta chain was identified in a study of cytomegalovirus exposure and HLA in healthy donors (dated by TCRdb to about 2017). With respect to the entire study: According to an earlier analysis of 587 of the donors, about 170 million T cells yielded over 90 million unique TCR beta sequences and approximately 280 Gb of sequence data. Because of strong linkage in the cohort, 5 or 6 DR-DQ haplotypes were treated as single units for association and clustering. A later analysis re-analyzed previously published TCR beta repertoires from roughly 600 donors and added high-resolution HLA genotyping to study TCR occurrence patterns. To predict cytomegalovirus infection status, the study brought together high-throughput TCR immunosequencing, statistical association of individual TCRs with disease status, and machine learning. Using immunosequencing, the study profiled T cell repertoires from some 670 subjects and related those repertoires to cytomegalovirus serostatus. Among a few hundred genotyped donors of the cohort, an average of around 240,000 unique TCR beta nucleotide sequences were sequenced per donor, around a sixth of them non-productive. Donor age, sex, ethnicity and CMV serostatus were compiled together with the repertoire data. The later analysis used no new phenotypic data to find candidate immune exposures, relying instead on TCR beta sequences and their occurrence across donors. The number of donors typed differed by locus, with 629-630 for A, B, C, DRB1 and DQB1, roughly 520 for DQA1, 606 for DPA1, and 400 to 490 for DPB1. The study aimed to test whether cataloging public T cell receptors could reveal signatures of past pathogen exposure. All discovery cohort repertoires had been generated using a single sequencing platform. In a later genetic analysis, genome-wide SNP genotypes for about three fifths of the roughly 670 donors were used, and that subset was treated as a discovery cohort. Of the 350 to 450 genotyped donors, approximately 83% fell in the genetic ancestry cluster associated with self-reported Caucasian donors. Besides the first cohort of 550 to 750 subjects, a separate validation cohort made up of 120 different subjects was used. HLA typing covered class I and class II loci at four-digit resolution. Roughly 310 gigabases of sequencing data and tens of millions of unique TCR sequences were included in an early release covering about 620 HLA-typed donors. In an earlier analysis of 587 of the donors, high-throughput TCR beta sequencing was used to judge whether each TCR beta V gene segment behaved as functional or pseudogenic. What the research found in general, with its limitations: A later analysis found that most CMV-associated TCR beta chains appeared HLA-restricted, with HLA associations seemingly driven largely by CMV exposure. Only TCR beta chains were sequenced in this cohort, and the absence of alpha or paired-chain data limited detectable features. The 87-base-pair reads could not distinguish some IMGT-functional V segments, including TRBV6-2 and TRBV6-3, so those segments were excluded. A later analysis associated 16,951 TCR beta sequences with specific HLA alleles at a false discovery rate of 0.05. The only immune exposure information available for the cohort was CMV serostatus. Correlated functional status among segregating V segments might reflect linkage disequilibrium, but an unknown experimental factor could not be ruled out. Because HLA typing was unavailable for some donors at each locus, only the typed subset was used in association tests. While some public TCRs were present in many individuals, most TCR sequences turned up only very rarely across donors. Because counts were too low, approximately 18 rarely observed V segments, including chromosome 9 orphons, were excluded from the earlier analysis of roughly 580 of the donors. In a later analysis, the rate of TCR association differed among HLA loci, with DRB1 alleles having the most associated TCRs and HLA-C alleles having the fewest. When HLA alleles, especially DR and DQ, strongly co-occurred, attributing TCR associations to individual alleles was difficult. The presence/absence analyses assumed that sequencing depth was roughly uniform across donors, and that assumption may not be true. In the study, around 150 TCR beta chains were listed as associated with cytomegalovirus. A further reported finding was that TCR beta sequences accurately predicted the HLA-A and HLA-B alleles for most subjects in the first cohort. A later analysis reported that several top co-occurrence clusters appeared linked to parvovirus B19, influenza, CMV and Epstein-Barr virus. According to a later genetic analysis, donors in an Asian-associated ancestry cluster had fewer N-insertions in productive TCRs than the approximately 650-donor mean. An association between a missense DCLRE1C variant and V-gene and J-gene trimming of TCR beta chains was found in a later genetic analysis and replicated in an independent cohort. In an earlier analysis of some 540 of the donors, most TCR beta V segments appeared in productive rearrangements about 87% or about 30% of the time, broadly matching IMGT annotations. A later analysis found that HLA-associated TCR beta chains were more clonally expanded and had lower generation probabilities than equally common non-associated chains. A cluster of highly shared sequence variants was judged likely to be a technical artifact of the sequencing pipeline. The classifier was reported to diagnose cytomegalovirus status with high specificity and sensitivity in both the original cohort and the validation cohort. The authors suggested that the approach could potentially be generalized to other disease states and immunological phenotypes. A few of the identified cytomegalovirus-associated TCR beta chains were confirmed in vitro to be specific for cytomegalovirus antigens.

The cohort comprised fewer than 750 healthy bone marrow donors. Cohort members were all nominally healthy when sampled, although unrecorded immune exposures were likely present. The donor was CMV seropositive and was included in the group of 250 to 350 seropositive cohort members. A peripheral blood sample was provided by each donor, and peripheral blood mononuclear cells were used for TCR beta sequencing. Genomic DNA extraction from the blood cell samples was performed with the Qiagen DNeasy Blood Extraction Kit. The library came from the immunoSEQ multiplex PCR assay. The multiplex PCR relied on a mix of 60 forward primers for TCR Vbeta segments and 13 reverse primers for TCR Jbeta segments. The CDR3 region of rearranged TCR beta genes was amplified from genomic DNA with a multiplex PCR assay. The Illumina HiSeq System was used to sequence the amplified TCR beta libraries as 87-base-pair reads. On the authors' methods: In a later analysis, tens of millions of unique TCR beta chains were counted across the 500 to 850 repertoires, and approximately 9.9 million of these chains were shared by at least two donors. A nearest-neighbor algorithm error-corrected the raw reads and collapsed the reads into unique sequences, merging closely related sequences to remove PCR and sequencing errors. CDR3 sequences were aligned to IMGT reference sequences to assign V, D and J gene segments. For a sequence to be retained, a match of at least six nucleotides was required to both a V gene segment and a J gene segment. Rearrangements were classified as productive when the CDR3 lacked stop codons and remained in frame with V and J, and all other rearrangements were classified as non-productive. CDR3 was defined according to IMGT convention as the region running from the second conserved V-encoded cysteine to the conserved J-encoded phenylalanine. The earlier analysis of some 540 of the donors excluded any sequence lacking an unambiguous match to a single V gene segment. An earlier analysis of some 500 of the donors classified V segments as functional when productive rearrangements were above 56.7% and as segregating when the standard deviation between donors was above 5%. To diagnose cytomegalovirus status from the catalog of TCR beta chain sequences, a statistical classification framework was built. In a later analysis, TCR nucleotide sequences were compared against IMGT/GENE-DB human TR gene sequences so that V and J genes could be assigned. The TCRdist pipeline was used in a later analysis to assign CDR3 sequences and most-parsimonious VDJ recombination scenarios. A later analysis defined each TCR beta chain by its CDR3 amino acid sequence plus V-gene family, and excluded reads lacking a unique V-gene family. As a way to deal with suspected cross-contamination and a sequencing artifact, a later analysis dropped hundreds of nucleotide sequences that were highly shared and had low generation probability. For each public chain, a later analysis derived a clonal expansion index from normalized ranks of inferred template counts within each repertoire. In a later analysis, generation probabilities were computed with a VDJ recombination model fitted to out-of-frame rearrangements, and the resulting probabilities were checked against IGoR. In a later analysis, TCR-TCR, TCR-HLA and TCR-CMV co-occurrence was scored with hypergeometric tests, and a repertoire-size bias correction was applied to TCR pairs. In a later analysis, false discovery rates were estimated by permuting HLA or CMV assignments 20 times. In a later analysis, co-occurring TCRs were grouped using DBSCAN, with TCRdist sequence similarity added in when clustering inside HLA-allele-positive subsets. For co-occurrence clustering, repertoires with fewer than 30,000 or more than 120,000 public chains were excluded, along with a handful of repertoires with anomalous nucleotide sharing. The table was pulled from immuneACCESS by TCRdb, which kept in-frame rearrangements only. Such tables lose some clones; where checked, under half of the loss comes from unresolved V genes, and the rest has no known cause. V and J calls and clone size are as listed in that table; D and trimming were resolved from the DNA. The sample has about 140,000 clones on record, 82% of them singletons. The ten largest clones represent around 3% of the sample.

V is pared back by 6 bases and J by 1 base, with 10 bases lying between the germline termini. The CDR3, cysteine through phenylalanine, is 13 amino acids long. The read is trimmed to its CDR3 DNA, 39 bases read in frame from base 1. The germline V gene (reference sequence) sets CDR1 to LNHNV and CDR2 to YYDKDF. This clone was found a few times. Its antigen has not been determined. The sample holds no much larger clone one base away, and base qualities are not on file. The sequence came from a young man in good health and CMV-seropositive. The specimen sequenced was PBMCs. Recombination connected TRBV15 to TRBJ2-7, with the D segment identity uncertain. For the CDR3, the sequence is CATSGGRSYEQYF. In nucleotides, the sequence is TGTGCCACCAGTGGTGGGCGTTCCTACGAGCAGTACTTC.